Listed below are T cell receptor beta chains from one sample, sequenced in a study of neurological immune-mediated disorders. Each CDR3 protein gets one entry after TCRdb re-called the 5' RACE reads with MiXCR. The table lists approximately 74,000 distinct CDR3 sequences, roughly 5.5% of them singletons, with around 7.2% in the top ten. Sequenced sample: PBMCs. All receptors derive from a young man with multiple sclerosis. Both conserved end residues are part of each CDR3. A D gene is named only where the DNA matches it firmly. Only some rows state a clone size, as once, few, many or a class for expanded clones.

j_call clone_size d_call cdr3_length v_call cdr3_nt cdr3_aa
TRBJ2-1 - TRBD2 18 TRBV24-1 TGTGCCACCAGTGATTTCCCGCGGGGGGAGAGCTCCTACAATGAGCAGTTCTTC CATSDFPRGESSYNEQFF
TRBJ2-7 - TRBD2 15 TRBV20-1 TGCAGTGCTAGACTGAGGGGGACTAGATTCAAAGAGCAGTACTTC CSARLRGTRFKEQYF
TRBJ1-2 many TRBD1 17 TRBV20-1 TGCAGTGCTAGAGGTCGTAGAGGGGGCTTCACTAACTATGGCTACACCTTC CSARGRRGGFTNYGYTF
TRBJ2-3 many - 12 TRBV5-6 TGTGCCAGCAGTACAGGGCCAGATACGCAGTATTTT CASSTGPDTQYF
TRBJ2-3 many - 11 TRBV10-3 TGTGCCATCGGGTTGAGAGATACGCAGTATTTT CAIGLRDTQYF
TRBJ2-1 - - 15 TRBV7-2 TGTGCCAGCAGCTTAAAACCCAACTCCTACAATGAGCAGTTCTTC CASSLKPNSYNEQFF
TRBJ1-1 - - 13 TRBV5-1 TGCGCCAGCACCTCGGGGACGAACACTGAAGCTTTCTTT CASTSGTNTEAFF
TRBJ2-3 many TRBD2 14 TRBV7-2 TGTGCCAGCAGTTCCGGGACTAGCTCAAATACGCAGTATTTT CASSSGTSSNTQYF
TRBJ2-2 many - 16 TRBV10-3 TGTGCCATCGGGGCGGGGGCGATCTCGAACACCGGGGAGCTGTTTTTT CAIGAGAISNTGELFF
TRBJ2-7 many TRBD1 13 TRBV20-1 TGCAGTGCGCTACAGGGGAGATCCTACGAGCAGTACTTC CSALQGRSYEQYF
TRBJ2-7 - - 14 TRBV12-3/TRBV12-4 TGTGCCAGCAGTCAAGGACAGACTCCGGGCGAGCAGTACTTC CASSQGQTPGEQYF
TRBJ2-7 many - 16 TRBV7-2 TGTGCCAGCAGCTTATTAACGTTTGAGGGGGGCTACGAGCAGTACTTC CASSLLTFEGGYEQYF
TRBJ2-2 many - 13 TRBV6-2/TRBV6-3 TGTGCCAGCAGTTACAGGGACACCGGGGAGCTGTTTTTT CASSYRDTGELFF
TRBJ1-1 many - 13 TRBV5-5 TGTGCCAGCAGCTTGGGAGTCGTCACTGAAGCTTTCTTT CASSLGVVTEAFF
TRBJ2-6 many TRBD1 16 TRBV5-1 TGCGCCAGCAGCGCCGGACAGGAGGCTGGGGCCAACGTCCTGACTTTC CASSAGQEAGANVLTF
TRBJ1-6 many TRBD1 15 TRBV20-1 TGCAGTGCTAGAACGGGGGGGACAGTGAATTCACCCCTCCACTTT CSARTGGTVNSPLHF
TRBJ2-1 many - 14 TRBV7-2 TGTGCCAGCAGCTTAGGGACTACACCCAATGAGCAGTTCTTC CASSLGTTPNEQFF
TRBJ1-3 many - 16 TRBV9 TGTGCCAGCAGCGTAGGGGGGCCTCGCTCTGGAAACACCATATATTTT CASSVGGPRSGNTIYF
TRBJ2-3 many - 14 TRBV20-1 TGCAGTGCGCAACTAGTGGGGCGCCCGGATACGCAGTATTTT CSAQLVGRPDTQYF
TRBJ2-3 many TRBD2 15 TRBV9 TGTGCCAGCAGCGCAGCGGGGGGGCCATCAGATACGCAGTATTTT CASSAAGGPSDTQYF
TRBJ1-6 many - 16 TRBV7-8 TGTGCCAGCAGCCCCAGAGGGAACTCCTATAATTCACCCCTCCACTTT CASSPRGNSYNSPLHF
TRBJ2-1 - TRBD2 16 TRBV6-5 TGTGCCAGCAGTTGGGCCGGGACTAGCGGGATAATTGAGCAGTTCTTC CASSWAGTSGIIEQFF
TRBJ2-1 many - 11 TRBV2 TGTGCCAGCGAAACAGGAAATGAGCAGTTCTTC CASETGNEQFF
TRBJ2-5 many - 14 TRBV9 TGTGCCAGCAGCGTAGCATCCGGGTTTGAGACCCAGTACTTC CASSVASGFETQYF
TRBJ1-6 many - 14 TRBV6-6 TGTGCCAGCAGTTACACTGGGGCCAATTCACCCCTCCACTTT CASSYTGANSPLHF
TRBJ1-6 many - 16 TRBV3-1 TGTGCCAGCAGCCCCTCTCGGACAGCTTATAATTCACCCCTCAACTTT CASSPSRTAYNSPLNF
TRBJ2-7 many - 13 TRBV7-2 TGTGCCAGCAGCCTCGCAGGTTACTACGAGCAGTACTTC CASSLAGYYEQYF
TRBJ2-7 many - 11 TRBV10-3 TGTGCCGTCCGGGACGGTTACGAGCAGTACTTC CAVRDGYEQYF
TRBJ2-7 many TRBD1 12 TRBV29-1 TGCAGCGTTGAAGAGAGACAGGGAGCGCAGTACTTC CSVEERQGAQYF
TRBJ2-2 many - 14 TRBV10-1 TGCGCCAGCATGGACAGTGCGAACACCGGGGAGCTGTTTTTT CASMDSANTGELFF
TRBJ2-7 many TRBD2 17 TRBV3-1 TGTGCCAGCAGCCACTCTTCCCAGCGGGGGAGCTCCTACGAGCAGTACTTC CASSHSSQRGSSYEQYF
TRBJ2-7 many TRBD2 13 TRBV29-1 TGCAGCGCCGCGAGCGGGAGCTCCTACGAGCAGTACTTC CSAASGSSYEQYF
TRBJ2-3 many TRBD2 17 TRBV20-1 TGCAGTGCTAGTGGGACTAGCGGGGGGGCGGGTACAGATACGCAGTATTTT CSASGTSGGAGTDTQYF
TRBJ1-6 few TRBD1 15 TRBV6-6 TGTGCCAGCAGTTACGTGGGACAGGGAAGGTCACCCCTCAACTTT CASSYVGQGRSPLNF
TRBJ2-1 few - 11 TRBV4-2 TGTGCCAGCAGCACTAGCAGTGAGCAGTTCTTC CASSTSSEQFF
TRBJ2-7 many TRBD1 13 TRBV7-8 TGTGCCAGCAGCTCTGACAGGGGCTACGAGCAGTACTTC CASSSDRGYEQYF
TRBJ2-1 many TRBD2 14 TRBV20-1 TGCAGTGCTGACGGAAGCGGGAACTACAATGAGCAGTTCTTC CSADGSGNYNEQFF
TRBJ1-1 many TRBD1 14 TRBV29-1 TGCAGCGTTGAAGAGGGCAGGGGGGGAGGAGAAGCTTTCTTT CSVEEGRGGGEAFF
TRBJ2-3 many - 15 TRBV7-7 TGTGCTAGCAGCTTAGAGTCCGGGGACGGGCATACGCAGTATTTT CASSLESGDGHTQYF
TRBJ2-7 many TRBD2 16 TRBV5-1 TGCGCCAGCAGCTTGGAGCCGCGGGGGGGCCTCTACGAGCAGTACTTC CASSLEPRGGLYEQYF
TRBJ1-6 - - 16 TRBV7-2 TGTGCCAGCAGCTCGACAGGATATCTCGCGAATTCACCCCTCAACTTT CASSSTGYLANSPLNF
TRBJ2-1 many - 14 TRBV2 TGTGCCAGCAGTGTCGACCCTAGATACAATGAGCAGTTCTTC CASSVDPRYNEQFF
TRBJ2-7 - - 12 TRBV20-1 TGCAGTGCTAGTTCAATTACCTACGAGCAGTACTTC CSASSITYEQYF
TRBJ2-7 - - 12 TRBV7-8 TGTGCCAGCAGCCCGGGCCTCCTAGGGCAGTACTTC CASSPGLLGQYF
TRBJ2-5 many TRBD2 19 TRBV28 TGTGCCAGCAGTTCGCCCCAGATCAAACTAGCGGGAGTACGAGAGACCCAGTACTTC CASSSPQIKLAGVRETQYF
TRBJ1-5 many - 13 TRBV27 TGTGCCAGCAGTTTATCGGGGGATCAGCCCCAGCATTTT CASSLSGDQPQHF
TRBJ2-1 - - 13 TRBV7-6 TGTGCCAGCAGCGCTACTAGTTTCAATGAGCAGTTCTTC CASSATSFNEQFF